Each of the 6 T cell receptor beta chains below was sequenced from the same sample in a study of STAT5B mutations in CD4+ large granular lymphocyte leukemia. Data came from immunoSEQ multiplex PCR; TCRdb stores just in-frame clones and leaves some out. Here the sample spans more than 30,000 clones, roughly 89% being singletons. The sequencing sample was made of CD4+ T cells from blood buffy coats. These receptors came from a human donor in good health.

V is TRBV2 and J is TRBJ1-6; D possibly corresponds to TRBD1 (5 bases). The length of the CDR3 is 14 residues. The ends were cut back, 6 bases at V and 5 bases at J, with 11 bases in the middle. CDR1 and CDR2 (germline): SNHLY, FYNNEI. As DNA, the CDR3 is TGTGCCAGCAGGGGGACCCGGAATAATTCACCCCTCCACTTT. Residues: CASRGTRNNSPLHF.

This CDR3 is CASSQTYRGRRNEQFF. In nucleotides, the CDR3 is TGTGCCAGCAGCCAAACCTACAGGGGGCGCAGAAATGAGCAGTTCTTC. This chain links TRBV14 with TRBJ2-1; 9 bases align to TRBD1. The CDR3 loop spans 16 amino acids. CDR1 is SGHDN, CDR2 FVKESK, per germline. J lost 7 bases, V lost 2 bases, and 9 bases had no gene match. Together with reference TRBV14 and TRBJ2-1, the CDR3 gives the full variable domain: EAGVTQFPSHSVIEKGQTVTLRCDPISGHDNLYWYRRVMGKEIKFLLHFVKESKQDESGMPNNRFLAERTGGTYSTLKVQPAELEDSGVYFCASSQTYRGRRNEQFFGPGTRLTVL.

The rearrangement uses TRBV6-5 and TRBJ2-1; D gene unclear. The CDR3 covers 11 residues. Trimming left V 2 bases short and J 7 bases short, with 3 bases between. Germline-derived CDR1 and CDR2 are MNHEY and SVGAGI. CDR3 nucleotide sequence: TGTGCCAGCAGTTACATGAATGAGCAGTTCTTC. Translation gives CASSYMNEQFF.

This chain uses TRBV5-4 with TRBJ2-5; 11 bases fit TRBD2. The DNA end favors TRBJ2-7, so the J call may be wrong. Germline V gene lookup returns CDR1 SGHNT and CDR2 YYREEE (reference sequence). The CDR3 is made up of 15 amino acids. CDR3 residues: CASSFGTSGSYEQYF. CDR3 bases: TGTGCCAGCAGCTTTGGGACTAGCGGATCCTACGAGCAGTACTTC.

The rearrangement links TRBV11-2 to TRBJ2-2; 10 bases align to TRBD2. V lost 6 bases to trimming and J lost 0 bases; unmatched junction nucleotides: 7. The CDR3 contains 17 residues. CDR1 SGHAT and CDR2 FQNNGV come from the germline V gene. DNA for the CDR3: TGTGCCAGCAGGCCTTCCCTAGCGGGAGCGAACACCGGGGAGCTGTTTTTT. Translation gives CASRPSLAGANTGELFF.

The J gene is TRBJ2-7, the V gene TRBV28, with TRBD2 as a possible D gene (6 bases). The CDR3 is made up of 14 amino acids. The germline V gene has CDR1 MDHEN and CDR2 SYDVKM. Trimming left V 5 bases short and J 2 bases short, with 13 bases between. DNA of the CDR3: TGTGCCAGCAGTCCCCTAGCGAATACCTACGAGCAGTACTTC. Translating gives CASSPLANTYEQYF.